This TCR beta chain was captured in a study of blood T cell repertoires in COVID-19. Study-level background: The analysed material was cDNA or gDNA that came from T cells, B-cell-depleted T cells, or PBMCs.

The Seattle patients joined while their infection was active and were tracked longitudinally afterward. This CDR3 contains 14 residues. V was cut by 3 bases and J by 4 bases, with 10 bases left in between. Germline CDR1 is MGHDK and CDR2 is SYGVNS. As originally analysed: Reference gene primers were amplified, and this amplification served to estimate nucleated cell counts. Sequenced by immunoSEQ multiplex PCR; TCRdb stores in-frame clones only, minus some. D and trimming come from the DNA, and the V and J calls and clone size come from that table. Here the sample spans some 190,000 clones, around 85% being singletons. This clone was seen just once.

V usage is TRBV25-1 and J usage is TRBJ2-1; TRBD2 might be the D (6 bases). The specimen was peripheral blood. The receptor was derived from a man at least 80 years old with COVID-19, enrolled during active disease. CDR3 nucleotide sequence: TGTGCCAGCAGTGATCCCGGGGGTTACAATGAGCAGTTCTTC. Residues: CASSDPGGYNEQFF.